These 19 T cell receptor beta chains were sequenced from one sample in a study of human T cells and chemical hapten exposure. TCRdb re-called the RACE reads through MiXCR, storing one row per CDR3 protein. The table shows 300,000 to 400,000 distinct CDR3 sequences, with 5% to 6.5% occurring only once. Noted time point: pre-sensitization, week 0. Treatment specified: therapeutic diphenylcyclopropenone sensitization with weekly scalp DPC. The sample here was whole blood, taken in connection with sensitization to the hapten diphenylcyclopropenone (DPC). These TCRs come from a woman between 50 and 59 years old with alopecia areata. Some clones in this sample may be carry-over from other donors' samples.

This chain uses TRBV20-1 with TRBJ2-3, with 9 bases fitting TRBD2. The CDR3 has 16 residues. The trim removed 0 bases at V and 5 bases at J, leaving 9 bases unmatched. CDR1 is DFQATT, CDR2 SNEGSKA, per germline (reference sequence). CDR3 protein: CSARDWVAGALDTQYF. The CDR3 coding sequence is TGCAGTGCTAGAGATTGGGTAGCGGGAGCCCTAGATACGCAGTATTTT.

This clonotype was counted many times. As DNA, the CDR3 is TGCAGCGTTGCTCTCAGGGGAGATATGGGCTACACCTTC. Amino acids: CSVALRGDMGYTF. This rearrangement joins TRBV29-1 to TRBJ1-2; D may be TRBD1 (6 bases). Trimming left V 4 bases short and J 8 bases short, with 17 bases between. The CDR3 is 13 residues long. The germline V gene has CDR1 SQVTM and CDR2 ANQGSEA.

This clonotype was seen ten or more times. CDR3 nucleotide sequence: TGCAGCGTCATGACAGGGGCCTACAATGAGCAGTTCTTC. It is translated as CSVMTGAYNEQFF. V is TRBV29-1 and J is TRBJ2-1; 8 bases are a match to TRBD1. The CDR3 runs 13 residues. CDR1 and CDR2 (germline): SQVTM, ANQGSEA. The junction had 3 bases not matched to a gene; V was cut back by 6 bases and J by 2 bases.

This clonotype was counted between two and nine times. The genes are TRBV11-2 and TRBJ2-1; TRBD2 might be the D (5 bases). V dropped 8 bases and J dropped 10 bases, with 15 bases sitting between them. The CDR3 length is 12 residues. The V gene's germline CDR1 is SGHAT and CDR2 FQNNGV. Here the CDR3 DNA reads TGTGCCAGCGGGGAAAGTGGCGGGGAGCAGTTCTTC. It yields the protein CASGESGGEQFF.

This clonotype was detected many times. The CDR3 loop reads CASSPDRVTYEQYF. The CDR3, as DNA: TGTGCCAGCAGTCCTGACAGGGTTACCTACGAGCAGTACTTC. This chain joins TRBV6-6 and TRBJ2-7, with 7 bases identical to TRBD1. The length of the CDR3 is 14 residues. With 5 bases clipped from V and 2 bases from J, the junction kept 6 bases outside the gene matches. Germline CDR1 reads MNHNY; CDR2 reads SVGAGI (reference sequence).

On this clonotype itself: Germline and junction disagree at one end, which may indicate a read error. CDR3 sequence (DNA): TGTGCCGGCAGAGGTTCCAGCTACGAGCAGTACTTC. Its translation is CAGRGSSYEQYF. The rearrangement joins TRBV27 to TRBJ2-7; no firm D call. Germline V gives CDR1 MNHEY, CDR2 SMNVEV (reference sequence). CDR3 length: 12 residues.

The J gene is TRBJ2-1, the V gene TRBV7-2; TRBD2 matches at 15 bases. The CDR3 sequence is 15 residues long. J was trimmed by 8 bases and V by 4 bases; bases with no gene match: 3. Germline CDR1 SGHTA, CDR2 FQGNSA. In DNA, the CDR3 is TGTGCCAGCAGCTCTCGGACTAGCGGGAGGGATGAGCAGTTCTTC. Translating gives CASSSRTSGRDEQFF. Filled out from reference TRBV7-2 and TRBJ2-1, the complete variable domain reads GAGVSQSPSNKVTEKGKDVELRCDPISGHTALYWYRQSLGQGLEFLIYFQGNSAPDKSGLPSDRFSAERTGGSVSTLTIQRTQQEDSAVYLCASSSRTSGRDEQFFGPGTRLTVL.

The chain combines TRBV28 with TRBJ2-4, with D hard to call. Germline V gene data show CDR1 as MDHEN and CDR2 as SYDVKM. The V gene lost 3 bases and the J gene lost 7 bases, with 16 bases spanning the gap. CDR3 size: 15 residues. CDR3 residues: CASSFTPAARNIQYF. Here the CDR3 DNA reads TGTGCCAGCAGTTTTACCCCGGCGGCTCGGAACATTCAGTACTTC.

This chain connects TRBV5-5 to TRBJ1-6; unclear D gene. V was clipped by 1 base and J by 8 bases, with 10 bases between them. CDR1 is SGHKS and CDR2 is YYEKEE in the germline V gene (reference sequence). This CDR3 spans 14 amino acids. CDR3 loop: CASSLWPVDSPLHF. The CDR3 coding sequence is TGTGCCAGCAGCTTGTGGCCCGTGGATTCACCCCTCCACTTT.

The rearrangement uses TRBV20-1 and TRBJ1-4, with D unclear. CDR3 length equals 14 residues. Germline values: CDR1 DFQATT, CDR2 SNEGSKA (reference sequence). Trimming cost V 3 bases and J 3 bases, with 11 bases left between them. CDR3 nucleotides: TGCAGTGCTAGTGTGAGGGAAGCTAATGAAAAACTGTTTTTT. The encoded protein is CSASVREANEKLFF.

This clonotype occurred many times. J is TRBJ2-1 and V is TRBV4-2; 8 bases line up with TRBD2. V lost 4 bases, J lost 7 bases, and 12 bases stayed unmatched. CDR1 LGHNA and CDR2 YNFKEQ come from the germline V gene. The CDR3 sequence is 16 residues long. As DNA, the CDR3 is TGTGCCAGCAGCCCCGACGGCGGCGGGAGGTTGAATGAGCAGTTCTTC. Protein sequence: CASSPDGGGRLNEQFF.

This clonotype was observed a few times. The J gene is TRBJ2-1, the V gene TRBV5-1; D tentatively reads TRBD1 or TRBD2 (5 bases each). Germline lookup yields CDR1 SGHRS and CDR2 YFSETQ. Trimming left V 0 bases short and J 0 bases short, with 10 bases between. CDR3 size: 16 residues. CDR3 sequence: CASSLDGALSYNEQFF. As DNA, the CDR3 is TGCGCCAGCAGCTTGGACGGGGCCCTCTCCTACAATGAGCAGTTCTTC.

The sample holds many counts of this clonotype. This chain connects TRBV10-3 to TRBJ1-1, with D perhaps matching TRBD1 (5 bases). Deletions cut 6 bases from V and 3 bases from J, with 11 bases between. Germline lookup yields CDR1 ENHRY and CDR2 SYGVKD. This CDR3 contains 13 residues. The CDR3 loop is CAIRPGRDTEAFF. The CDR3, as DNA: TGTGCCATCAGGCCAGGGAGGGACACTGAAGCTTTCTTT.

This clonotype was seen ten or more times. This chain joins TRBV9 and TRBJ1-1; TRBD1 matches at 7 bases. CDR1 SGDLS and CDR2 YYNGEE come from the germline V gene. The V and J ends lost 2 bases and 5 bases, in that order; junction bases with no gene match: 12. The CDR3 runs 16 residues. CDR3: CASSVILQGLGTEAFF. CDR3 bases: TGTGCCAGCAGCGTCATACTACAGGGGTTAGGGACTGAAGCTTTCTTT.

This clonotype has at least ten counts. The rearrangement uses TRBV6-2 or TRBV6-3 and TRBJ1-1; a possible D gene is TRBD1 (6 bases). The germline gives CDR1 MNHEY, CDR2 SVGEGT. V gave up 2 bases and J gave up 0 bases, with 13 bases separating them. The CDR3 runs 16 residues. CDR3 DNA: TGTGCCAGCAGTTACCCTCCAGGACAGCTGAACACTGAAGCTTTCTTT. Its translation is CASSYPPGQLNTEAFF.

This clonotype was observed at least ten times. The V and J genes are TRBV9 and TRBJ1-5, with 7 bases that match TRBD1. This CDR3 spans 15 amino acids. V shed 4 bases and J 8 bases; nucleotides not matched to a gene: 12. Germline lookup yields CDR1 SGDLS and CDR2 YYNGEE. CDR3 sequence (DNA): TGTGCCAGCAGCTCCCGAACAGGGGAGATGGAGCCCCAGCATTTT. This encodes CASSSRTGEMEPQHF.

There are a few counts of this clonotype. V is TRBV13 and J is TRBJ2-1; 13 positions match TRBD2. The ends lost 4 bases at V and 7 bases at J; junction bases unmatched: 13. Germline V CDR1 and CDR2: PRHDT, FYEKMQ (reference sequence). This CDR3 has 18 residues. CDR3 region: CASSYQLSGLAGLNEQFF. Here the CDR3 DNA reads TGTGCCAGCAGCTACCAACTATCGGGACTAGCGGGACTAAATGAGCAGTTCTTC.

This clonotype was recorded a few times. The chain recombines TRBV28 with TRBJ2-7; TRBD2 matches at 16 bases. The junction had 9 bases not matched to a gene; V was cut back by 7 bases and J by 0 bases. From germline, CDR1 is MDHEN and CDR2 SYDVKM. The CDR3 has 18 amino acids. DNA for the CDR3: TGTGCCAGCACCCCCACGGGACTAGCGGGAGGGTCCTCCTACGAGCAGTACTTC. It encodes CASTPTGLAGGSSYEQYF.

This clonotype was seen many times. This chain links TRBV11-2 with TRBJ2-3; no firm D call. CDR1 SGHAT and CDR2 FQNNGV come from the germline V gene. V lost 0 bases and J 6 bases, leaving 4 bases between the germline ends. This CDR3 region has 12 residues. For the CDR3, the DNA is TGTGCCAGCAGCTTAGATCGGGATACGCAGTATTTT. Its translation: CASSLDRDTQYF.